This T cell receptor beta chain was captured in a study of cytomegalovirus exposure and HLA in healthy donors. Concerning this clone: The antigen remains undetermined.

The germline gives CDR1 LNHNV, CDR2 YYDKDF (reference sequence). V lost 5 bases, J lost 2 bases, and 17 bases lay in between. The CDR3 is made up of 16 amino acids. This PCR relied on a set of 60 Vbeta primers and 13 Jbeta primers. Repertoires were generated with immunoSEQ multiplex PCR, while TCRdb's copy carries only in-frame clones and drops some. The sample has about 130,000 clones, around 82% seen once; the top ten hold 11%. Study-wide results and limits: V- and J-gene trimming in TCR beta was tied to a missense DCLRE1C variant by an analysis performed later. Researchers reportedly found TCR beta sequences accurately predicted most subjects' HLA-A and HLA-B alleles.

This chain uses TRBV15 with TRBJ2-3, with D tentatively TRBD2 (7 bases). The receptor's source is a young man in good health and CMV-seropositive. The sample comprised PBMCs. Written as DNA, the CDR3 is TGTGCCACCAGCCGTGGGGGGGGCGCATACACAGATACGCAGTATTTT. Its protein is CATSRGGGAYTDTQYF.